The TCR beta chain described here comes from a study of T-cell memory formation after mild COVID-19. General study results and limits: There were some responding clones in pre-infection memory, which suggested that cross-reactive memory had joined. Those CD4+ clones that contracted were mainly in CM and EM (CD8+ ones in EMRA).

A single record per CDR3 protein comes from TCRdb applying MiXCR to the 5' RACE reads. The table has a few hundred thousand distinct CDR3 sequences, 8% to 11% seen once. Regarding this clonotype: Its antigen is as yet unknown.

J was trimmed by 7 bases and V by 0 bases; bases with no gene match: 9. The CDR3 runs to 16 residues. Per the germline V gene, CDR1 is KGHSH and CDR2 is LQKENI. The chain links TRBV18 to TRBJ2-3; the match to TRBD1 covers 8 bases. Input material: PBMCs or a T cell subset sorted from them (not recorded which). The clonotype comes from a man younger than 35 who had mild COVID-19 (a few samples of this study predate the infection). Cell type and time point are not known. The chain's CDR3 is CASSPPSRGLENTQYF. The DNA of the CDR3 is TGTGCCAGCTCACCACCCAGCAGGGGGCTTGAGAATACGCAGTATTTT.